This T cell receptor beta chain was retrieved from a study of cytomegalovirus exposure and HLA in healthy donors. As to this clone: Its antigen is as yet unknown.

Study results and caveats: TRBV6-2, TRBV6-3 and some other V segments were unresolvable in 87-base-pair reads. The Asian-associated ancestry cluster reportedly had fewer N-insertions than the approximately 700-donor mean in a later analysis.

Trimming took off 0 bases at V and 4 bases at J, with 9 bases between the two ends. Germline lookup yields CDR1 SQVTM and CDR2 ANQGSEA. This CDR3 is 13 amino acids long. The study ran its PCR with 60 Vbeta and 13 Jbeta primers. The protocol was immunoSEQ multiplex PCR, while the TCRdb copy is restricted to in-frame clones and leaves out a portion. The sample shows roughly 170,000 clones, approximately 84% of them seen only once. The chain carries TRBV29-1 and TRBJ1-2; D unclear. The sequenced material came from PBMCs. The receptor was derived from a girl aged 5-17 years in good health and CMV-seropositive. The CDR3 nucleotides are TGCAGCGTTGAAGATCTTCCAGTCTATGGCTACACCTTC. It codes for CSVEDLPVYGYTF.